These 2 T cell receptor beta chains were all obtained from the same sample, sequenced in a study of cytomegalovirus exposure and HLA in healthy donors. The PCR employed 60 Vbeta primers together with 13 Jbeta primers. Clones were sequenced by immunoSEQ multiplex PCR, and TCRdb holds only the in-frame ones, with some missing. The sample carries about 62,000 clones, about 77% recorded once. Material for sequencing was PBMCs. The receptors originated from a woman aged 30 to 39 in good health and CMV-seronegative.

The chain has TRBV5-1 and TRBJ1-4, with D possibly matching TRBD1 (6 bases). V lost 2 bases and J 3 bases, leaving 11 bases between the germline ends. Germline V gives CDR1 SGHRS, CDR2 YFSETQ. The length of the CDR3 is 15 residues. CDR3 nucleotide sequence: TGCGCCAGCAGCTTATCAGGGGCCCCTAATGAAAAACTGTTTTTT. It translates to CASSLSGAPNEKLFF.

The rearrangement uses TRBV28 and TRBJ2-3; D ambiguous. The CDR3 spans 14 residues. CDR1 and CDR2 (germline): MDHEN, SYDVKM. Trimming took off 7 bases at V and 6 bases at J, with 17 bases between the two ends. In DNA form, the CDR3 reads TGTGCCAGCAACTTACGACAAGCCCTCGATACGCAGTATTTT. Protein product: CASNLRQALDTQYF.